Listed below are T cell receptor beta chains from one sample, sequenced in a study of T cell clusters in autoimmune cytopenias. From the multiplex PCR reads, TCRdb lists one entry per CDR3 protein and no DNA. This sample contains 6,500 to 10,000 distinct CDR3 sequences. The source material was peripheral blood. Receptor source: a human donor with an autoimmune cytopenia or autoimmune hepatitis (not recorded which). Both conserved end residues are part of each CDR3. A clone size is listed for some rows: how often the clone was seen (once, few, many), or a class if it is expanded.

j_call clone_size v_call cdr3_length cdr3_aa
TRBJ2-5 - TRBV24-1 14 CATGSGGPQETQYF
TRBJ1-2 - TRBV6-2/TRBV6-3 15 CASSEEGYQDYGYTF
TRBJ1-2 - TRBV20-1 11 CSASPNYGYTF
TRBJ2-3 medium-sized TRBV13 15 CASSSLMGSGDTQYF
TRBJ2-3 medium-sized TRBV12-3/TRBV12-4 15 CASTPFETSTDTQYF
TRBJ2-7 - TRBV28 15 CASSLEAGDIYEQYF
TRBJ2-3 - TRBV7-2 13 CASSLVLADTQYF
TRBJ2-4 - TRBV20-1 13 CSAMTPAKNIQYF
TRBJ2-7 - TRBV12-3/TRBV12-4 16 CASTPTTARARYEQYF
TRBJ2-3 - TRBV27 16 CASSSPGTGSTDTQYF
TRBJ2-1 medium-sized TRBV30 13 CATDRGPNNEQFF
TRBJ2-1 medium-sized TRBV5-4 11 CASSRDREQFF
TRBJ1-2 - TRBV27 15 CASSPQSDRDYGYTF
TRBJ2-1 medium-sized TRBV6-5 17 CASSVTGGLGSYNEQFF
TRBJ1-2 - TRBV24-1 14 CATSEGRTNYGYTF
TRBJ1-2 medium-sized TRBV29-1 14 CSVEPSVLNYGYTF